The 2 T cell receptor beta chains presented below share a single source sample, sequenced in a study of Ad26.COV2.S vaccination and SARS-CoV-2 variants. Clones were sequenced by immunoSEQ multiplex PCR, and TCRdb holds only the in-frame ones, with some missing. The sample has some 290,000 clones, just under 85% seen once. The treatment was: 15 to 20 received Ad26.COV2.S at low or high dose, single or two shots; a few received placebo; per-sample allocation not given. Vaccine and placebo recipients were sampled on day 63 after the first injection. This specimen consisted of peripheral blood, obtained in a trial of Ad26.COV2.S vaccine versus placebo. The receptors come from a person between 18 and 60 years old who received the Ad26.COV2.S COVID-19 vaccine or a placebo.

V gene TRBV7-2 combines with J gene TRBJ2-7; 11 bases match TRBD2. V shed 3 bases, J shed 7 bases, and the junction held 5 bases outside the gene matches. The CDR3 consists of 14 residues. The V gene's germline CDR1 is SGHTA and CDR2 FQGNSA. CDR3 region: CASSFSGGAREQYF. The CDR3 DNA follows: TGTGCCAGCAGCTTTAGCGGGGGGGCGAGGGAGCAGTACTTC. The entire variable domain, with the rest obtained from reference TRBV7-2 and TRBJ2-7, is as follows: GAGVSQSPSNKVTEKGKDVELRCDPISGHTALYWYRQSLGQGLEFLIYFQGNSAPDKSGLPSDRFSAERTGGSVSTLTIQRTQQEDSAVYLCASSFSGGAREQYFGPGTRLTVT.

The V and J genes are TRBV5-6 and TRBJ1-6; no reliable D call. This CDR3 region has 14 residues. V lost 2 bases to trimming and J lost 6 bases, with 9 bases between them. Germline V gene sequence: CDR1 SGHDT, CDR2 YYEEEE. CDR3 nucleotides: TGTGCCAGCAGCTTTGGCCAGTCTAATTCACCCCTCCACTTT. It encodes CASSFGQSNSPLHF.